Below are 20 T cell receptor beta chains sequenced from a single sample in a study of a mutant IDH1 vaccine in newly diagnosed glioma (dated by TCRdb to the early 2020s). Libraries were prepared through the immunoSEQ multiplex PCR assay. TCRdb retrieved this table from immuneACCESS and kept in-frame rearrangements only. Not all clones are present; in checked studies, unresolved V genes account for under half, and no reason is known for the remainder. For this sample the table gives around 63,000 clones, of which approximately 92% were detected only once. Clones ranked in the top ten supply approximately 2.4% of the sample. Explained via the paper, the time point label denotes: baseline, week 1 (first vaccination visit). What the treatment or condition label conveys for this sample: pre-vaccination baseline after standard-of-care therapy. Sequenced here: PBMCs, sampled from a glioma patient treated with radiotherapy, temozolomide or both. The origin of the receptors is a man in his forties or fifties with glioma.

J is TRBJ1-3 and V is TRBV19, with D maybe TRBD1 (5 bases). Trimming shortened V by 5 bases and J by 1 base, and 12 bases separated the two germline ends. Germline lookup yields CDR1 LNHDA and CDR2 SQIVND (reference sequence). This CDR3 has 15 amino acids. The CDR3, as DNA: TGTGCCAGTAGTGCCCGAAGGGGTTCTGGAAACACCATATATTTT. Residues: CASSARRGSGNTIYF.

The V gene is TRBV13, the J gene TRBJ1-5; weak D call: TRBD1 (5 bases). CDR3 size: 15 residues. Trimming took 0 bases from V and 5 from J, leaving 11 bases between them. CDR1 and CDR2 (germline): PRHDT, FYEKMQ (reference sequence). In nucleotides, the CDR3 is TGTGCCAGCAGCTTAGGACCTCAGGGACATCAGCCCCAGCATTTT. Amino acid sequence: CASSLGPQGHQPQHF.

The chain joins TRBV7-9 to TRBJ2-3; 13 bases are a match to TRBD2. The CDR3 has 16 residues. V dropped 8 bases and J dropped 4; count of bases not matched to a gene: 9. CDR1 is SEHNR and CDR2 is FQNEAQ in the germline V gene (reference sequence). CDR3 loop: CASLTGTSGISDTQYF. In DNA form, the CDR3 reads TGTGCCAGCCTAACTGGGACTAGCGGGATTTCAGATACGCAGTATTTT.

This sequence joins TRBV9 and TRBJ1-1; D is undetermined. The V gene lost 0 bases and the J gene lost 0 bases, with 3 bases spanning the gap. The CDR3 covers 13 residues. Germline CDR1 and CDR2: SGDLS and YYNGEE. For the CDR3, the DNA is TGTGCCAGCAGCGTAGATATGAACACTGAAGCTTTCTTT. It specifies CASSVDMNTEAFF.

This sequence joins TRBV10-3 and TRBJ1-4, with D possibly TRBD1 on 5 matching bases. This CDR3 is built from 12 residues. Trimming shortened V by 10 bases and J by 6 bases, and 12 bases separated the two germline ends. From germline, CDR1 is ENHRY and CDR2 SYGVKD. CDR3 loop: CANADSDEKLFF. The CDR3 DNA is TGTGCCAACGCCGACAGCGATGAAAAACTGTTTTTT.

This chain joins TRBV10-3 and TRBJ2-7; D is possibly TRBD1 or TRBD2 (5 bases each). Germline V gene sequence: CDR1 ENHRY, CDR2 SYGVKD. V was cut by 4 bases and J by 8 bases, with 12 bases left in between. The CDR3 extends over 12 amino acids. CDR3 sequence reads: CAISVGPGQQYF. The DNA of the CDR3 is TGTGCCATCAGTGTAGGACCGGGACAGCAGTACTTC.

This clone was picked up one time. This chain links TRBV15 with TRBJ1-3; 11 bases are shared with TRBD1. The trim removed 5 bases at V and 1 base at J, leaving 4 bases unmatched. The CDR3 length is 16 residues. Looked up from germline, CDR1 is LNHNV and CDR2 is YYDKDF (reference sequence). The CDR3 DNA follows: TGTGCCACCAGCCGGACAGGGGGCGATTCTGGAAACACCATATATTTT. This sequence encodes CATSRTGGDSGNTIYF.

The chain links TRBV10-3 to TRBJ2-7; a weak D match, TRBD2 (5 bases). V lost 10 bases to trimming and J lost 4 bases, with 17 bases between them. Germline V gene data show CDR1 as ENHRY and CDR2 as SYGVKD. The length of the CDR3 is 13 residues. The CDR3 DNA sequence: TGTGCCACCGCAGCGGCGCGGACGTACGAGCAGTACTTC. Amino acids: CATAAARTYEQYF.

Concerning this clone itself: A read error may produce the germline difference seen at one junction end. This chain connects TRBV7-2 to TRBJ2-2, with 8 nucleotides matching TRBD1. The CDR3 runs 16 residues. Germline assignment: CDR1 SGHTA and CDR2 FQGNSA. CDR3 sequence (DNA): TGTGCCAGCAGATTAGCGACAGGGGTAAACACCGGGGAGCTGTTTTTT. Protein: CASRLATGVNTGELFF.

This chain links TRBV2 with TRBJ1-2, with D perhaps TRBD1 (5 bases). Germline-derived CDR1 and CDR2 are SNHLY and FYNNEI. V shed 6 bases and J shed 4 bases, with 18 bases lying between them. The CDR3 extends over 15 amino acids. The CDR3 loop is CASRLSQGRGYGYTF. CDR3 in DNA: TGTGCCAGCAGGCTCTCCCAGGGACGGGGCTATGGCTACACCTTC.

The rearrangement links TRBV7-9 to TRBJ1-1; perhaps TRBD1 as D (5 bases). The germline gives CDR1 SEHNR, CDR2 FQNEAQ (reference sequence). V lost 3 bases and J 3 bases, leaving 14 bases between the germline ends. The CDR3 sequence is 15 residues long. CDR3: CASSLGTGPHTEAFF. CDR3 coding DNA: TGTGCCAGCAGCTTGGGGACGGGGCCCCACACTGAAGCTTTCTTT.

This rearrangement joins TRBV4-1 to TRBJ2-7; 7 positions match TRBD1. Germline CDR1 MGHRA, CDR2 YSYEKL. J lost 1 base, V lost 1 base, and 7 bases had no gene match. The CDR3 runs 16 residues. CDR3 sequence: CASSQAWQGVSYEQYF. CDR3 DNA: TGCGCCAGCAGCCAAGCATGGCAGGGGGTATCCTACGAGCAGTACTTC.

The chain recombines TRBV30 with TRBJ2-5; D ambiguous. CDR1 and CDR2 from the germline V gene are GTSNPN and SVGIG (reference sequence). V shed 4 bases and J shed 1 base, with 13 bases lying between them. This CDR3 is built from 14 residues. As DNA, the CDR3 is TGTGCCTGGACCCGGACGGGCCCCCAAGAGACCCAGTACTTC. Residues: CAWTRTGPQETQYF.

The rearrangement uses TRBV5-1 and TRBJ1-1; no firm D call. This CDR3 spans 14 amino acids. The ends were cut back, 0 bases at V and 2 bases at J, with 8 bases in the middle. Per the germline V gene, CDR1 is SGHRS and CDR2 is YFSETQ. Here the CDR3 reads CASSLEPRNTEAFF. In nucleotides, the CDR3 is TGCGCCAGCAGCTTGGAACCCAGAAACACTGAAGCTTTCTTT.

This clone showed up just a few times. The CDR3 DNA reads as TGTGCCAGCAGTTTTATTGACAGGGTGGGCAATCAGCCCCAGCATTTT. Translating it yields CASSFIDRVGNQPQHF. V usage is TRBV27 and J usage is TRBJ1-5; 7 bases fit TRBD1. Germline CDR1 MNHEY, CDR2 SMNVEV (reference sequence). The ends lost 3 bases at V and 2 bases at J; junction bases unmatched: 7. This CDR3 spans 16 amino acids.

The rearrangement uses TRBV18 and TRBJ2-1, with 9 bases fitting TRBD1. CDR3 size: 15 residues. V shed 3 bases and J 5 bases; nucleotides not matched to a gene: 5. The germline gives CDR1 KGHSH, CDR2 LQKENI. This chain's CDR3 is CASSPRDRVNNEQFF. CDR3 DNA: TGTGCCAGCTCACCCCGGGACAGGGTAAACAATGAGCAGTTCTTC.

The chain recombines TRBV9 with TRBJ2-1; 9 bases agree with TRBD2. Losses at the gene ends were 0 bases for V and 7 bases for J; bases not matched to a gene: 8. CDR1 SGDLS and CDR2 YYNGEE come from the germline V gene. The CDR3 is 16 amino acids. The DNA for the CDR3 is TGTGCCAGCAGCGTAGGAGGCGGGGGGGCGGGTAATGAGCAGTTCTTC. Its protein is CASSVGGGGAGNEQFF.

V gene TRBV11-2 combines with J gene TRBJ1-4; D is unresolved. The CDR3 sequence is 16 residues long. V was pared by 5 bases and J by 3 bases, with 16 bases between. Germline lookup yields CDR1 SGHAT and CDR2 FQNNGV. DNA of the CDR3: TGTGCCAGCAGCCACCTAGGTGGGCTCCCTAATGAAAAACTGTTTTTT. This translates into CASSHLGGLPNEKLFF. The variable domain in full, completed from reference TRBV11-2 and TRBJ1-4, reads EAGVAQSPRYKIIEKRQSVAFWCNPISGHATLYWYQQILGQGPKLLIQFQNNGVVDDSQLPKDRFSAERLKGVDSTLKIQPAKLEDSAVYLCASSHLGGLPNEKLFFGSGTQLSVL.

The rearrangement uses TRBV4-3 and TRBJ2-1; D call uncertain. V was pared by 3 bases and J by 0 bases, with 15 bases between. Germline V gene data show CDR1 as LGHNA and CDR2 as YSLEER. CDR3 size: 17 residues. Written as DNA, the CDR3 is TGCGCCAGCAGCCAGACCCGGCCTTCTTACTCCTACAATGAGCAGTTCTTC. Its translation is CASSQTRPSYSYNEQFF.

This chain connects TRBV29-1 to TRBJ2-7; D unclear. The CDR3 sequence is 10 residues long. Germline CDR1 reads SQVTM; CDR2 reads ANQGSEA. Trimming took off 6 bases at V and 7 bases at J, with 10 bases between the two ends. In nucleotides, the CDR3 is TGCAGCGTCCTACTTGTGGAGCAGTACTTC. Protein product: CSVLLVEQYF.